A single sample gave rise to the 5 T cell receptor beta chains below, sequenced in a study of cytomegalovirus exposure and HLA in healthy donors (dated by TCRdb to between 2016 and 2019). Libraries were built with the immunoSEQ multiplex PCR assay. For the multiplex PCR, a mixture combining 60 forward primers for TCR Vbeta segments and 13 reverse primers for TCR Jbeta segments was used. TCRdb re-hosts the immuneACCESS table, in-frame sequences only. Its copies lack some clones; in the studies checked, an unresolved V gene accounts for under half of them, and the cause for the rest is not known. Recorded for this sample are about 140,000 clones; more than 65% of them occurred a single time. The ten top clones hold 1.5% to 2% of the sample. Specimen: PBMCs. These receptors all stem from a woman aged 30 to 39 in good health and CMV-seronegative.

The DNA of the CDR3 is TGTGCCAGCAGTGAACGGTTGTGGGGGGACGGAACGAACACCGGGGAGCTGTTTTTT. This encodes CASSERLWGDGTNTGELFF. The V and J genes are TRBV6-1 and TRBJ2-2; TRBD2 is a possible D gene (6 bases). Trimming took 2 bases from V and 0 from J, leaving 19 bases between them. CDR1 and CDR2 (germline): MNHNS, SASEGT. The CDR3 is 19 residues long.

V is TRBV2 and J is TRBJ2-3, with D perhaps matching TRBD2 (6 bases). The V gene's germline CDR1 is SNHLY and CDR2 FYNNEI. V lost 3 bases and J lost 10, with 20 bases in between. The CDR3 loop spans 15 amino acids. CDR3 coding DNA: TGTGCCAGCAGTGACGGCAGGTCCCGGGGGATGGCGCAGTATTTT. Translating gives CASSDGRSRGMAQYF.

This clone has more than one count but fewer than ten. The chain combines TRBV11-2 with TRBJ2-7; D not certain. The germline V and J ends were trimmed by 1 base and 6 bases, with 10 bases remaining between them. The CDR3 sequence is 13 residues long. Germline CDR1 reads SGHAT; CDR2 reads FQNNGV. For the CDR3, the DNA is TGTGCCAGCAGCTTAGTCGTAGCCTCCGAGCAGTACTTC. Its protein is CASSLVVASEQYF.

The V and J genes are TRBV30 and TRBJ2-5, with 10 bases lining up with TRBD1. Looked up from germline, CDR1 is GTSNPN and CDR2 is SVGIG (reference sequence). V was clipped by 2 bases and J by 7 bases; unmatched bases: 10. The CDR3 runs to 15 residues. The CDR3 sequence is CAWSMWTGGTGTQYF. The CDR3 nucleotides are TGTGCCTGGAGTATGTGGACAGGGGGGACAGGGACCCAGTACTTC.

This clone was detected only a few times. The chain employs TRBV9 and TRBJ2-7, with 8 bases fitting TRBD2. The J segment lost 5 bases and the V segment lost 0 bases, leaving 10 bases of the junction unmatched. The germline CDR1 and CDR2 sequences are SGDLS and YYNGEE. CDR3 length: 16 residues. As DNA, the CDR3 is TGTGCCAGCAGCGTAGCGGGGAGCGGGAGTAGCCACGAGCAGTACTTC. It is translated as CASSVAGSGSSHEQYF.